These 6 T cell receptor beta chains originate from one sample sequenced in a study of neoadjuvant anti-PD-1 for oral cavity cancer. Data came from immunoSEQ multiplex PCR; TCRdb stores just in-frame clones and leaves some out. The profile covers about 81,000 clones, with approximately 80% appearing a single time and about 3.1% taken by the ten largest. The starting material was PBMCs, obtained before nivolumab (anti-PD-1) treatment. The receptors derive from a person aged 35-79 years with oral cavity squamous cell carcinoma.

The V gene is TRBV5-5, the J gene TRBJ2-1, with D perhaps TRBD2 (6 bases). CDR3 length: 15 residues. V lost 1 base, J lost 7 bases, and 15 bases lay in between. Germline values: CDR1 SGHKS, CDR2 YYEKEE (reference sequence). This CDR3 reads CASSLNGGTVNEQFF. The CDR3, as DNA: TGTGCCAGCAGCTTGAATGGCGGGACGGTAAATGAGCAGTTCTTC.

This clone was seen a few times. The V call is TRBV7-9, the J call TRBJ2-3; 7 nucleotides line up with TRBD2. The CDR3 is made up of 15 amino acids. Trimming took 1 base from V and 2 from J; bases not matched to a gene: 3. Germline V CDR1 and CDR2: SEHNR, FQNEAQ (reference sequence). Written as DNA, the CDR3 is TGTGCCAGCAGCTTAGGGGCGGGAGCCACAGATACGCAGTATTTT. The encoded protein is CASSLGAGATDTQYF.

The chain is built from TRBV14 and TRBJ2-3; no clear D. The CDR3 covers 15 residues. CDR1 SGHDN and CDR2 FVKESK come from the germline V gene. V dropped 0 bases and J dropped 2 bases, with 9 bases sitting between them. CDR3 protein: CASSQDLGDTDTQYF. The CDR3 region has the DNA TGTGCCAGCAGCCAAGATCTTGGGGACACAGATACGCAGTATTTT.

The J gene is TRBJ1-1, the V gene TRBV29-1; a weak D match, TRBD1 (5 bases). The CDR3 sequence is 13 residues long. Germline assignment: CDR1 SQVTM and CDR2 ANQGSEA. Trimming pared 7 bases from V and 1 base from J, leaving 13 bases between. CDR3 in DNA: TGCAGCGGGCTGGGGGTTGAGAACACTGAAGCTTTCTTT. Amino acid sequence: CSGLGVENTEAFF. The entire variable domain, with the rest obtained from reference TRBV29-1 and TRBJ1-1, is as follows: SAVISQKPSRDICQRGTSLTIQCQVDSQVTMMFWYRQQPGQSLTLIATANQGSEATYESGFVIDKFPISRPNLTFSTLTVSNMSPEDSSIYLCSGLGVENTEAFFGQGTRLTVV.

The chain has TRBV11-2 and TRBJ2-1, with a weak D call TRBD2 (5 bases). This CDR3 spans 16 amino acids. Per germline, CDR1 SGHAT and CDR2 FQNNGV. V shed 3 bases and J shed 9 bases, with 21 bases lying between them. The CDR3 is CASSFTVDSRMGEQFF. Here the CDR3 DNA reads TGTGCCAGCAGCTTTACGGTGGACTCGCGGATGGGTGAGCAGTTCTTC.

The rearrangement uses TRBV5-6 and TRBJ1-2; no firm D call. V dropped 0 bases and J dropped 6 bases, with 12 bases sitting between them. CDR1 and CDR2 from the germline V gene are SGHDT and YYEEEE. This CDR3 comprises 14 residues. CDR3 bases: TGTGCCAGCAGCTTGGCCGGAGGCATAAATGGCTACACCTTC. Translation gives CASSLAGGINGYTF.